Listed below are T cell receptor beta chains from one sample, sequenced in a study of identical twins. TCRdb reprocessed the 5' RACE reads with MiXCR, giving one entry per CDR3 protein. This table holds 450,000 or so distinct CDR3 sequences, approximately 15% found once. In addition, the sample was reused for a study of yellow fever vaccine responses in identical twins.

Sequences were obtained from CD4+ T cells sorted from blood. The source of these receptors is a woman younger than 30 in good health. The CDR3 runs from the conserved cysteine through the conserved F or W. A row's size may be missing; if present it is once, few, many or a size class.

TRBV2	few	TRBJ1-5	CASSEQAGGYQPQHF
TRBV20-1	few	TRBJ2-1	CSARVSGQLYNEQFF
TRBV4-3	many	TRBJ2-3	CASSPGTSGRTDTQYF
TRBV5-1	many	TRBJ2-1	CASSKGQGLDEQFF
TRBV7-2	.	TRBJ1-2	CASSAMDGYTF
TRBV2	many	TRBJ2-3	CASSRYMGDTDTQYF
TRBV12-3/TRBV12-4	few	TRBJ1-3	CATIPAQGGNTIYF
TRBV4-3	few	TRBJ2-1	CASTSTGTGFNEQFF
TRBV6-5	.	TRBJ1-2	CASSSHKGDNYGYTF
TRBV11-2	.	TRBJ2-1	CASSLVSRGGLLYNEQFF
TRBV6-5	few	TRBJ2-1	CASSYRSGGEQFF
TRBV9	many	TRBJ2-5	CASSVGGYPEETQYF
TRBV29-1	many	TRBJ2-7	CSVGGQGPYEQYF
TRBV7-2	.	TRBJ2-7	CASSPTSENYEQYF
TRBV20-1	few	TRBJ2-2	CSADQRNTGELFF
TRBV2	few	TRBJ2-5	CASSEWTDQETQYF
TRBV7-2	.	TRBJ2-5	CASSLDFGGETQYF
TRBV5-1	.	TRBJ1-1	CASRRQVNFEAFF
TRBV7-9	few	TRBJ1-6	CASSVDRAPDNSPLHF
TRBV24-1	.	TRBJ2-2	CATSDLPGYGGELFF
TRBV7-9	few	TRBJ1-4	CASSLGGAPSGKLFF
TRBV7-9	many	TRBJ2-2	CASSYRTGGVGELFF
TRBV9	.	TRBJ2-1	CASSVVDLNYNEQFF
TRBV5-1	many	TRBJ2-4	CASSSGGLGNIQYF
TRBV3-1	few	TRBJ1-1	CASSPTDTMRTGGISF
TRBV7-9	few	TRBJ2-3	CASSLGGGIYDTQYF
TRBV6-2/TRBV6-3	few	TRBJ2-2	CASRTWSTDTGELFF
TRBV7-9	.	TRBJ2-2	CASSSTRTGKDGELFF
TRBV28	few	TRBJ2-7	CASKPGLVSYEQYF
TRBV20-1	.	TRBJ2-3	CSAPWGTDTQYF
TRBV10-3	few	TRBJ1-2	CAISAGVANYGYTF
TRBV5-1	few	TRBJ1-6	CASSLFHRLDSEYNSPLHF
TRBV20-1	few	TRBJ1-1	CSAGIESREAFF
TRBV5-1	many	TRBJ2-1	CASSLDVIGGSYNEQFF
TRBV14	.	TRBJ2-1	CASSHYTRDEQFF
TRBV28	.	TRBJ2-4	CASSSPTAGRIQYF
TRBV28	few	TRBJ2-2	CASREGATGELFF
TRBV15	.	TRBJ2-7	CATSRDVASGTYEQYF
TRBV7-9	.	TRBJ2-3	CASSRRGPNGTDTQYF
TRBV24-1	.	TRBJ2-1	CATSDSPQGAGNEQFF
TRBV19	.	TRBJ1-5	CASSIKDQPQHF
TRBV7-2	.	TRBJ2-7	CASSLGGTGNSYEQYF
TRBV11-2	.	TRBJ2-1	CASSLGWGISGSYNEQFF
TRBV5-1	few	TRBJ2-7	CASSWTGAREQYF
TRBV6-2/TRBV6-3	.	TRBJ2-2	CASSYPAGGLRELFF
TRBV10-3	few	TRBJ2-3	CAIRRSDSQATDTQYF
TRBV14	.	TRBJ2-1	CASSQVFLTSGYNEQFF
TRBV7-3	.	TRBJ2-2	CASGPGRGNTGELFF
TRBV12-3/TRBV12-4	few	TRBJ1-2	CASSLSGANYGYTF
TRBV7-2	few	TRBJ1-4	CASSRDTVNEKLFF
TRBV10-3	.	TRBJ1-3	CAISEGHPSGNTIYF
TRBV29-1	many	TRBJ2-1	CSAGLAGSYNEQFF
TRBV7-9	few	TRBJ2-2	CASGRIGTGELFF
TRBV20-1	many	TRBJ1-2	CSASLANYGYTF
TRBV5-4	few	TRBJ2-1	CASSLARKGGNEQFF
TRBV3-1	few	TRBJ2-5	CASSQDETQYF
TRBV7-2	few	TRBJ2-3	CASSRESTGGVTDTQYF
TRBV3-1	.	TRBJ2-5	CASSPGHTTQYF
TRBV20-1	few	TRBJ2-1	CSASDRGTINEQFF